This TCR beta chain derives from a study of Graves' ophthalmopathy and Graves' hyperthyroidism. Ophthalmopathy cases showed moderate-to-severe activity, scoring CAS ≥3 and NOSPECS ≥4, with duration under 3 months. The study excluded patients with other autoimmune diseases, uncontrolled infections, pregnancy or lactation. 10 ml of fresh blood yielded the PBMCs by density gradient. The sequenced template was RNA, covering the TCR beta CDR3 region. In the first round, RT-PCR was carried out with HTBI primers, and a multiplex PCR formed the second round. TCRdb ran MiXCR on the multiplex PCR reads and lists one entry per CDR3 protein. Of 350,000 to 450,000 distinct CDR3 sequences listed, roughly 18% are singletons. Sequencing used peripheral blood. The receptor comes from a woman between 18 and 29 years old with Graves' ophthalmopathy.

CDR3 protein: CASSGGQAIQETQYF. The CDR3 DNA is TGTGCCAGCAGCGGAGGACAGGCGATCCAAGAGACCCAGTACTTC. The rearrangement uses TRBV7-9 and TRBJ2-5, with TRBD1 matching over 7 bases. Germline CDR1 and CDR2: SEHNR and FQNEAQ (reference sequence). The CDR3 runs to 15 residues. V was clipped by 5 bases and J by 1 base; unmatched bases: 7.